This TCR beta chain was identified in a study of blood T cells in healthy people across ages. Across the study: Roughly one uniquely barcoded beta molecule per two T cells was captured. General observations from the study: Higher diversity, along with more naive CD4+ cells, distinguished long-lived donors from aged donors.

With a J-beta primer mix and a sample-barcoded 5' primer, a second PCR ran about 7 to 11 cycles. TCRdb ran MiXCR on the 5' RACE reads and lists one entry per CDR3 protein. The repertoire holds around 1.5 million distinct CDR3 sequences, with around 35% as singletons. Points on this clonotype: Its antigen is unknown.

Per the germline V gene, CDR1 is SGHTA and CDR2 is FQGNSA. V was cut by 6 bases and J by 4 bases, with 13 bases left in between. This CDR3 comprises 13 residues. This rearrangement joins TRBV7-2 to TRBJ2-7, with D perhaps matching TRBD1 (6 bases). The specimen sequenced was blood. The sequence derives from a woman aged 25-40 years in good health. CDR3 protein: CASSGQILYEQYF. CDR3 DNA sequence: TGTGCCAGCAGTGGACAGATCCTTTACGAGCAGTACTTC.